These 19 T cell receptor beta chains share one sample of origin, sequenced in a study of blood T cell repertoires in COVID-19. Clones were sequenced by immunoSEQ multiplex PCR, and TCRdb holds only the in-frame ones, with some missing. This table holds 200,000 to 300,000 clones, approximately 86% found once. The sequenced sample was peripheral blood. Receptors originate from a man older than 75 with acute or convalescent COVID-19.

This chain joins TRBV2 and TRBJ2-7; tentatively, D is TRBD1 (6 bases). Trimming took off 1 base at V and 2 bases at J, with 9 bases between the two ends. Looked up from germline, CDR1 is SNHLY and CDR2 is FYNNEI. The CDR3 has 14 residues. CDR3 residues: CASSEEQGPYEQYF. The CDR3 DNA follows: TGTGCCAGCAGTGAAGAACAGGGTCCCTACGAGCAGTACTTC.

The chain combines TRBV9 with TRBJ2-2, with 7 bases identical to TRBD1. The CDR3 is made up of 15 amino acids. CDR1 and CDR2 (germline): SGDLS, YYNGEE. V shed 4 bases, J shed 2 bases, and the junction held 5 bases outside the gene matches. The CDR3 is CASSFGTANTGELFF. The CDR3 DNA is TGTGCCAGCAGCTTCGGGACAGCAAACACCGGGGAGCTGTTTTTT. The full variable domain, completed using reference TRBV9 and TRBJ2-2, is DSGVTQTPKHLITATGQRVTLRCSPRSGDLSVYWYQQSLDQGLQFLIQYYNGEERAKGNILERFSAQQFPDLHSELNLSSLELGDSALYFCASSFGTANTGELFFGEGSRLTVL.

This chain links TRBV7-8 with TRBJ2-1, with 10 nucleotides matching TRBD2. This CDR3 is 17 amino acids long. Germline V gives CDR1 SGHVS, CDR2 FQNEAQ. The V segment lost 5 bases and the J segment 9 bases; nucleotides outside the gene matches: 16. The CDR3 coding sequence is TGTGCCAGCAGCCCTCCGGGAGGAGCGGGAGGGCCTCCTGAGCAGTTCTTC. This codes for CASSPPGGAGGPPEQFF.

This clone was found once. The gene calls are TRBV6-2 or TRBV6-3 and TRBJ1-1; TRBD1 matches at 8 bases. The CDR3 runs to 15 residues. V lost 2 bases, J lost 1 base, and 3 bases stayed unmatched. CDR1 and CDR2 (germline): MNHEY, SVGEGT. The CDR3 DNA reads TGTGCCAGCAGTTACCCAACAGGGGGGAACACTGAAGCTTTCTTT. Amino acids: CASSYPTGGNTEAFF.

The genes are TRBV5-6 and TRBJ1-2, with D possibly being TRBD1 (5 bases). The CDR3 is 14 residues long. Trimming took 4 bases from V and 0 from J, leaving 10 bases between them. The germline CDR1 and CDR2 sequences are SGHDT and YYEEEE. The CDR3 loop is CASSVSGSNYGYTF. In DNA, the CDR3 is TGTGCCAGCAGCGTGTCAGGGTCTAACTATGGCTACACCTTC.

This rearrangement joins TRBV10-3 to TRBJ2-1; 8 positions match TRBD2. The germline V gene has CDR1 ENHRY and CDR2 SYGVKD. This CDR3 spans 16 amino acids. Germline trimming cut 2 bases from V and 5 bases from J; bases unmatched to any gene: 8. The CDR3 DNA reads TGTGCCATCAGTGAGGGGGCGGGGGGCCGACACAATGAGCAGTTCTTC. This translates into CAISEGAGGRHNEQFF.

This clone was observed a single time. The chain uses TRBV18 and TRBJ2-2, with a possible D match to TRBD2 (6 bases). CDR1 and CDR2 from the germline V gene are KGHSH and LQKENI. The CDR3 runs to 15 residues. With 2 bases removed from V and 3 bases from J, the gap between germline ends came to 10 bases. The CDR3 sequence is CASSPGGVYTGELFF. The DNA for the CDR3 is TGTGCCAGCTCACCAGGAGGGGTTTACACCGGGGAGCTGTTTTTT.

The gene calls are TRBV7-2 and TRBJ2-4; 11 nucleotides align to TRBD1. V trimming: 5 bases; J trimming: 8 bases; junction bases outside the gene matches: 8. The CDR3 totals 15 residues. CDR1 is SGHTA and CDR2 is FQGNSA in the germline V gene. CDR3 residues: CASSMDRGQGDIQYF. In DNA form, the CDR3 reads TGTGCCAGCAGCATGGACAGGGGGCAAGGGGACATTCAGTACTTC.

This clone was seen just once. This chain joins TRBV7-6 and TRBJ2-1, with 11 bases fitting TRBD2. The CDR3 totals 16 residues. The ends lost 5 bases at V and 0 bases at J; junction bases unmatched: 3. In germline, CDR1 is SGHVS, CDR2 FNYEAQ. CDR3 in amino acids: CASSPSGGSSYNEQFF. For the CDR3, the DNA is TGTGCCAGCAGCCCTAGCGGGGGGAGCTCCTACAATGAGCAGTTCTTC.

The chain employs TRBV4-2 and TRBJ1-6; 7 nucleotides match TRBD1. The CDR3 totals 15 residues. The V gene's germline CDR1 is LGHNA and CDR2 YNFKEQ. J was trimmed by 7 bases and V by 8 bases; bases with no gene match: 11. CDR3 protein: CASGDPGTANSPLHF. CDR3 sequence (DNA): TGTGCCAGCGGCGACCCAGGGACAGCAAATTCACCCCTCCACTTT.

The rearrangement links TRBV5-1 to TRBJ2-2; D is perhaps TRBD2 (5 bases). Trimming took off 4 bases at V and 4 bases at J, with 11 bases between the two ends. The germline V gene encodes CDR1 SGHRS and CDR2 YFSETQ. The CDR3 extends over 14 amino acids. The CDR3 reads CASSADGGTGELFF. The CDR3, as DNA: TGCGCCAGCAGCGCGGACGGAGGCACCGGGGAGCTGTTTTTT.

The V and J genes are TRBV5-1 and TRBJ1-1, with D tentatively TRBD1 (5 bases). CDR3 length equals 15 residues. Deletions cut 0 bases from V and 1 base from J, with 10 bases between. Germline V gene sequence: CDR1 SGHRS, CDR2 YFSETQ. This chain's CDR3 is CASSLGQRTNTEAFF. The DNA for the CDR3 is TGCGCCAGCAGCTTGGGACAGCGAACGAACACTGAAGCTTTCTTT.

The V and J genes are TRBV5-1 and TRBJ2-7, with 7 bases fitting TRBD1. The CDR3 consists of 14 residues. Germline loops: CDR1 SGHRS, CDR2 YFSETQ. V shed 4 bases and J 3 bases; nucleotides not matched to a gene: 7. CDR3 residues: CASSPGTEVYEQYF. For the CDR3, the DNA is TGCGCCAGCAGCCCGGGGACAGAAGTCTACGAGCAGTACTTC. Supplemented by reference TRBV5-1 and TRBJ2-7, the full variable domain reads KAGVTQTPRYLIKTRGQQVTLSCSPISGHRSVSWYQQTPGQGLQFLFEYFSETQRNKGNFPGRFSGRQFSNSRSEMNVSTLELGDSALYLCASSPGTEVYEQYFGPGTRLTVT.

This chain uses TRBV27 with TRBJ1-1, with 8 bases lining up with TRBD1. This CDR3 has 12 amino acids. CDR1 is MNHEY, CDR2 SMNVEV, per germline (reference sequence). V lost 6 bases to trimming and J lost 11 bases; unmatched junction nucleotides: 8. This chain's CDR3 is CASRSSDRAAFF. CDR3 DNA sequence: TGTGCCAGCAGATCTTCGGACAGGGCGGCTTTCTTT.

This clone was seen a few times. V and J are TRBV5-1 and TRBJ2-5; no clear D gene. Trimming pared 4 bases from V and 3 bases from J, leaving 16 bases between. In germline, CDR1 is SGHRS, CDR2 YFSETQ. The CDR3 sequence is 15 residues long. CDR3 region: CASSRMAGDKETQYF. In DNA form, the CDR3 reads TGCGCCAGCAGCCGGATGGCTGGAGATAAAGAGACCCAGTACTTC.

This chain uses TRBV28 with TRBJ2-7; 7 nucleotides agree with TRBD1. J lost 2 bases, V lost 6 bases, and 7 bases had no gene match. The V gene's germline CDR1 is MDHEN and CDR2 SYDVKM. This CDR3 has 14 amino acids. CDR3 DNA sequence: TGTGCCAGCAGGGAACAGGGGAAGGCCTACGAGCAGTACTTC. Amino acid sequence: CASREQGKAYEQYF.

This clone has a handful of counts. V usage is TRBV7-2 and J usage is TRBJ2-2; D perhaps matches TRBD1 (6 bases). From germline, CDR1 is SGHTA and CDR2 FQGNSA. V was cut by 5 bases and J by 6 bases, with 10 bases left in between. This CDR3 has 13 amino acids. CDR3 protein: CASSIQGSGELFF. DNA for the CDR3: TGTGCCAGCAGCATTCAGGGGTCCGGGGAGCTGTTTTTT.

V and J are TRBV18 and TRBJ2-7; TRBD1 aligns across 7 bases. The CDR3 runs 14 residues. Looked up from germline, CDR1 is KGHSH and CDR2 is LQKENI. The V and J ends lost 3 bases and 2 bases, in that order; junction bases with no gene match: 4. CDR3 coding DNA: TGTGCCAGCTCACCCGGGACAGAGACCTACGAGCAGTACTTC. This translates into CASSPGTETYEQYF.

This chain connects TRBV5-1 to TRBJ2-1; 11 nucleotides align to TRBD1. CDR1 is SGHRS and CDR2 is YFSETQ in the germline V gene. This CDR3 region has 16 residues. With 0 bases clipped from V and 8 bases from J, the junction kept 7 bases outside the gene matches. For the CDR3, the DNA is TGCGCCAGCAGCTTGGTGGGACAGGGGGGTATCTATGAGCAGTTCTTC. Protein sequence: CASSLVGQGGIYEQFF.